This is a list of T cell receptor beta chains from one sample in a study of blood T cells in healthy people across ages. MiXCR was run by TCRdb on the 5' RACE reads, yielding one entry per CDR3 protein. The sample shows hundreds of thousands of distinct CDR3 sequences, about 30% of them seen only once. The sample was blood. The receptors stem from a woman of 80 years or more in good health. Each CDR3 is given without its conserved first and last residue.

v_gene	CDR3aa
TRBV12-3/TRBV12-4	ASSLVGRAYNEQF
TRBV11-1	ASSSDRGHRNEQF
TRBV10-3	AISGGSGRAAIEQF
TRBV20-1	SATDRANIQY
TRBV10-2	ATADRAVETQY
TRBV9	ASSVERGAGETQY
TRBV28	ASSEDTGSGQPQH
TRBV20-1	SASPGQGLYEQY
TRBV30	AWSRQINEKLF
TRBV28	ASGGHGNTIY
TRBV29-1	SVFRDHTEAF
TRBV5-4	ASSLPDSYTDTQY
TRBV5-1	ASSATSGGESNEQF
TRBV7-8	ASSSGQGYEKLF
TRBV6-5	ASSYPDSRTQY
TRBV5-1	ASSLAGNGEQY
TRBV12-3/TRBV12-4	ASSLFGDNEQF
TRBV7-2	ASSLRDRTYEQY
TRBV5-1	ASSSTSGGGQPQH
TRBV2	ASRGVDNSPLH
TRBV6-2/TRBV6-3	ASSWGPDTQY
TRBV20-1	SALAGEETQY
TRBV4-2	ASSQVTEGYGYT
TRBV12-5	ASGVPGQEYNEQF
TRBV7-8	ASSSLAEPSYNEQF
TRBV7-2	ASSLKADYQETQY
TRBV27	ASSLGPGPVYEQY
TRBV9	ASSVAYTGELF
TRBV29-1	SVVRGNTEAF
TRBV12-3/TRBV12-4	ASSLGGGSQPQH
TRBV20-1	SAREGQGTYEQY
TRBV3-1	ASSWTARDSPLH
TRBV2	ASSVTRGYT
TRBV24-1	ATSDPSVEVQETQY
TRBV5-1	ASSSGTVGQPQH
TRBV3-1	ASSQIAGNDYT
TRBV20-1	SVRADTQY